This TCR beta chain was recorded in a study of T-cell memory formation after mild COVID-19. Study summary: The TCR clusters were mostly specific to one donor. Study-wide points: SARS-CoV-2 specificity was not confirmed for second-wave clones peaking on day 37. Mainly CM and EM harbored the contracting CD4+ clones; mainly EMRA harbored the CD8+ ones. Contracting clones from day 15 to 85 showed balanced CD4/CD8; later expanders favored CD4+.

Per germline, CDR1 WSHSY and CDR2 SAAADI. V dropped 5 bases and J dropped 0 bases, with 17 bases sitting between them. This CDR3 spans 17 amino acids. In TCRdb, the 5' RACE reads were re-called with MiXCR into one record per CDR3 protein. This table holds about 260,000 distinct CDR3 sequences, over 15% found once. This clonotype was picked up many times. Its cognate antigen is unknown. This TCR came from a man aged 18-30 years who had mild COVID-19 (a few samples of this study predate the infection). Cell type and time point are not known. This rearrangement joins TRBV10-2 to TRBJ2-4; a possible D gene is TRBD2 (5 bases). Sequences were obtained from PBMCs or a T cell subset sorted from them (not recorded which). The CDR3 nucleotides read TGCGCCAGCAGTAAGAGCCTCATAGGACTAGCCAAAAACATTCAGTACTTC. This codes for CASSKSLIGLAKNIQYF.